Listed below are T cell receptor beta chains from one sample, sequenced in a study of T cells in Graves' hyperthyroidism and ophthalmopathy. One entry per CDR3 protein results from TCRdb running MiXCR on the multiplex PCR reads. The repertoire consists of 600,000 or so distinct CDR3 sequences, with roughly 16% occurring once and the leading ten covering approximately 3.9%. The sample taken for sequencing was blood. These TCRs come from a woman aged 25-40 years with Graves' hyperthyroidism. CDR3s include the opening cysteine and the closing phenylalanine or tryptophan. Fields, in order: V gene, clone size, D gene, J gene, CDR3 DNA, CDR3 protein. The D gene is left open where the match is weak. Clone size is not always given. Where it is, it says once, few, many or a class for expanded clones.

v_gene: TRBV19
abundance: .
d_gene: TRBD1
j_gene: TRBJ2-1
CDR3nt: TGTGCCAGTAGTATCTCGCTGGGACAGGGTTTCAATGAGCAGTTCTTC
CDR3aa: CASSISLGQGFNEQFF

v_gene: TRBV7-6
abundance: many
d_gene: TRBD2
j_gene: TRBJ2-2
CDR3nt: TGTGCCAGCAGCTTGACTAGCGGGTACACCGGGGAGCTGTTTTTT
CDR3aa: CASSLTSGYTGELFF

v_gene: TRBV20-1
abundance: many
d_gene: .
j_gene: TRBJ1-2
CDR3nt: TGCAGTGCTGAGGGGGTGAGCTATGGCTACACCTTC
CDR3aa: CSAEGVSYGYTF

v_gene: TRBV3-1
abundance: many
d_gene: TRBD1
j_gene: TRBJ2-7
CDR3nt: TGTGCCAGCAGCCAAGCCTGGGACAGGGTAAACTACGAGCAGTACTTC
CDR3aa: CASSQAWDRVNYEQYF

v_gene: TRBV10-3
abundance: many
d_gene: TRBD1
j_gene: TRBJ1-5
CDR3nt: TGTGCCATCAGTGAGTCAGGAACAGGGGAGAATCAGCCCCAGCATTTT
CDR3aa: CAISESGTGENQPQHF

v_gene: TRBV20-1
abundance: few
d_gene: .
j_gene: TRBJ2-1
CDR3nt: TGCAGTGCTAGAGAGCCGGGAAGGAACAATGAGCAGTTCTTC
CDR3aa: CSAREPGRNNEQFF

v_gene: TRBV12-3/TRBV12-4
abundance: few
d_gene: .
j_gene: TRBJ1-1
CDR3nt: TGTGCCAGCACCTCGACAGGATACGCGACTGAAGCTTTCTTT
CDR3aa: CASTSTGYATEAFF

v_gene: TRBV6-1
abundance: .
d_gene: .
j_gene: TRBJ2-3
CDR3nt: TGTGCCAGCACCCTCAACGGGGGAACGGATACGCAGTATTTT
CDR3aa: CASTLNGGTDTQYF

v_gene: TRBV11-2
abundance: many
d_gene: .
j_gene: TRBJ1-2
CDR3nt: TGTGCCAGCAGGCTCGACAGACTTAATAACTATGGCTACACCTTC
CDR3aa: CASRLDRLNNYGYTF

v_gene: TRBV6-2/TRBV6-3
abundance: many
d_gene: TRBD1
j_gene: TRBJ1-1
CDR3nt: TGTGCCAGCAGTTACACACGGACAGGAGCCGAAGCTTTCTTT
CDR3aa: CASSYTRTGAEAFF

v_gene: TRBV7-9
abundance: many
d_gene: TRBD2
j_gene: TRBJ2-1
CDR3nt: TGTGCCAGCAGCCCGACTAGCGGGAGGGATTACAATGAGCAGTTCTTC
CDR3aa: CASSPTSGRDYNEQFF

v_gene: TRBV4-3
abundance: .
d_gene: TRBD1
j_gene: TRBJ1-1
CDR3nt: TGCGCCAGCAGCCCTAACAGGGGCGGGAACACTGAAGCTTTCTTT
CDR3aa: CASSPNRGGNTEAFF

v_gene: TRBV20-1
abundance: few
d_gene: .
j_gene: TRBJ2-4
CDR3nt: TGCAGTGCTGGGGCTTTAGACTACCTAGCCAAAAACATTCAGTACTTC
CDR3aa: CSAGALDYLAKNIQYF

v_gene: TRBV7-2
abundance: many
d_gene: .
j_gene: TRBJ2-1
CDR3nt: TGTGCCAGCAGTCGAGGACAGCAAACCTACAATGAGCAGTTCTTC
CDR3aa: CASSRGQQTYNEQFF

v_gene: TRBV7-9
abundance: .
d_gene: .
j_gene: TRBJ1-5
CDR3nt: TGTGCCAGCAGTTTCGACGGAACGTCTCAGCCCCAGCATTTT
CDR3aa: CASSFDGTSQPQHF

v_gene: TRBV27
abundance: many
d_gene: .
j_gene: TRBJ1-2
CDR3nt: TGTGCCAGCAGTTTAGACCCCAACTATGGCTACACCTTC
CDR3aa: CASSLDPNYGYTF

v_gene: TRBV20-1
abundance: few
d_gene: TRBD1
j_gene: TRBJ1-1
CDR3nt: TGCAGTGCTAGAGATTTCACAGGGGGGGGAAGGACTGAAGCTTTCTTT
CDR3aa: CSARDFTGGGRTEAFF